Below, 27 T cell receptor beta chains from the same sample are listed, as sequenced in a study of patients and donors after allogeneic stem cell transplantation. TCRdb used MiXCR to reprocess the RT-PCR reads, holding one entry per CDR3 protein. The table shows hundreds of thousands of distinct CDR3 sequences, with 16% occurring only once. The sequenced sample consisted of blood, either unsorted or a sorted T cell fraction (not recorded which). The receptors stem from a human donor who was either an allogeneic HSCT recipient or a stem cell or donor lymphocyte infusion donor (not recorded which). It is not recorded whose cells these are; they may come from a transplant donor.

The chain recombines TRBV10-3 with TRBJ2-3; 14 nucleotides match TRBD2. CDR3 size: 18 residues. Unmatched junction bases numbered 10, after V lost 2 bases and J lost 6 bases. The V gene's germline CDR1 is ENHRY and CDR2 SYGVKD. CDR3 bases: TGTGCCATCAGTGAGGACCCGGGACTAGCGGGAGCCAGCGATACGCAGTATTTT. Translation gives CAISEDPGLAGASDTQYF.

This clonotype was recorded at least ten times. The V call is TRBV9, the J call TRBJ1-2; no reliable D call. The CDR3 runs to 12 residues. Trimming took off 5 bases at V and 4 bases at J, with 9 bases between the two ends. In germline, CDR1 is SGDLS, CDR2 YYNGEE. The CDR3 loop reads CASSSVGYGYTF. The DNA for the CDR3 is TGTGCCAGCAGTTCAGTGGGCTATGGCTACACCTTC.

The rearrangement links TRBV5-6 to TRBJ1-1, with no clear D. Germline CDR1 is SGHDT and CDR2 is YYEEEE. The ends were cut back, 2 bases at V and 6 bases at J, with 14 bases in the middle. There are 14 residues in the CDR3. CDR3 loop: CASSFNLPSAEAFF. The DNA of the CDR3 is TGTGCCAGCAGCTTTAACCTTCCAAGCGCTGAAGCTTTCTTT.

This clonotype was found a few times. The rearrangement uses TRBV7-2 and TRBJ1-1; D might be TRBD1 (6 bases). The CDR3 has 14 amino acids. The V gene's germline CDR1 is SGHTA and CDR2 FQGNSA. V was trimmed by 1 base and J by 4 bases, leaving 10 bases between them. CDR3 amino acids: CASSLEGVATEAFF. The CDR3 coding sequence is TGTGCCAGCAGCTTAGAGGGGGTTGCCACTGAAGCTTTCTTT.

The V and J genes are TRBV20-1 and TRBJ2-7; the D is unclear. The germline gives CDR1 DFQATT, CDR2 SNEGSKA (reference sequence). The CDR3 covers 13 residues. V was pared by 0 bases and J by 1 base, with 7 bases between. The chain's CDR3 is CSARESGSYEQYF. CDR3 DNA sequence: TGCAGTGCTAGAGAGTCTGGATCCTACGAGCAGTACTTC.

CDR3 DNA: TGTGCCAGCACTTTGCGGGAGCAGTTCTTC. Translating gives CASTLREQFF. J is TRBJ2-1 and V is TRBV2; D is ambiguous. The V gene lost 7 bases and the J gene lost 10 bases, with 8 bases spanning the gap. Germline V lookup: CDR1 SNHLY, CDR2 FYNNEI. This CDR3 comprises 10 residues.

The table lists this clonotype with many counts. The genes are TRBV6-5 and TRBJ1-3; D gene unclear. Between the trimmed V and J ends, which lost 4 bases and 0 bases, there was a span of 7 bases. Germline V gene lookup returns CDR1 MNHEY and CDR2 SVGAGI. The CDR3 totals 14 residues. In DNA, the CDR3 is TGTGCCAGCAGTTCCCAAAGCTCTGGAAACACCATATATTTT. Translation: CASSSQSSGNTIYF.

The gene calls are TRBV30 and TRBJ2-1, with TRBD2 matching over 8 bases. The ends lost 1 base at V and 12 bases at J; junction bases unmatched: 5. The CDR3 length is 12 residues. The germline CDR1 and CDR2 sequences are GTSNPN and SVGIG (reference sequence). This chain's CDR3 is CAWSGPLAGQFF. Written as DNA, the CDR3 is TGTGCCTGGAGTGGGCCTCTAGCGGGGCAGTTCTTC.

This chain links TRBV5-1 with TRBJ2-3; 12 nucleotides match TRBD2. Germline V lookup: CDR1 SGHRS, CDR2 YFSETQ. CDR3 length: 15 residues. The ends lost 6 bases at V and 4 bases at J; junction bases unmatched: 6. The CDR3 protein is CASNLAGGPADTQYF. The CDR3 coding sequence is TGCGCCAGCAACCTAGCGGGAGGGCCGGCAGATACGCAGTATTTT. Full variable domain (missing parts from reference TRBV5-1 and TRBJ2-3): KAGVTQTPRYLIKTRGQQVTLSCSPISGHRSVSWYQQTPGQGLQFLFEYFSETQRNKGNFPGRFSGRQFSNSRSEMNVSTLELGDSALYLCASNLAGGPADTQYFGPGTRLTVL.

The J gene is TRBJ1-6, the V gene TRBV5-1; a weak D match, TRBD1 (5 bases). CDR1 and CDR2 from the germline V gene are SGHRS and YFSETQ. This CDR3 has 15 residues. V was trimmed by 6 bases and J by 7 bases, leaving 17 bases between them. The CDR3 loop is CASTDTGPLNSPLHF. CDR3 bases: TGCGCCAGCACGGATACAGGTCCCTTAAATTCACCCCTCCACTTT.

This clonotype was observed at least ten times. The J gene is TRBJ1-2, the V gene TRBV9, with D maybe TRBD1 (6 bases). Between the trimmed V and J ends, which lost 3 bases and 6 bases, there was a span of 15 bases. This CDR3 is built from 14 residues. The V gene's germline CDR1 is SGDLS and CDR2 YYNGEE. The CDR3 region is CASSAEGRGDGYTF. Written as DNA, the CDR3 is TGTGCCAGCAGCGCGGAGGGCAGGGGTGATGGCTACACCTTC.

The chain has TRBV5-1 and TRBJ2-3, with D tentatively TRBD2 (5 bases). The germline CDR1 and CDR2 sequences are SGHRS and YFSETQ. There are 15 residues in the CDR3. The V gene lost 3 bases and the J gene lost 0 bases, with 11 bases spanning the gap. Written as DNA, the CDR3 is TGCGCCAGCAGCTCCAAGCGGAGCAGCACAGATACGCAGTATTTT. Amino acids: CASSSKRSSTDTQYF.

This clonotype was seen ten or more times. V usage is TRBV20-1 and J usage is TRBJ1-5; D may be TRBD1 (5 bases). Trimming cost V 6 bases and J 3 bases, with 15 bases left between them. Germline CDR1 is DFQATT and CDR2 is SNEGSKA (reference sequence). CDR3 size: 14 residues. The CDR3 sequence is CSALSRGYNQPQHF. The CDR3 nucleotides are TGCAGTGCCCTAAGTCGGGGGTACAATCAGCCCCAGCATTTT.

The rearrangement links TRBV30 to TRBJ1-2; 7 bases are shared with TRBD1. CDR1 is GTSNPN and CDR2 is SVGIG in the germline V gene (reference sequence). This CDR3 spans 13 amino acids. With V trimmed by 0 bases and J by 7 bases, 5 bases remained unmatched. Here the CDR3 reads CAWSVVQGTGYTF. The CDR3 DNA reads TGTGCCTGGAGTGTAGTACAGGGGACTGGCTACACCTTC.

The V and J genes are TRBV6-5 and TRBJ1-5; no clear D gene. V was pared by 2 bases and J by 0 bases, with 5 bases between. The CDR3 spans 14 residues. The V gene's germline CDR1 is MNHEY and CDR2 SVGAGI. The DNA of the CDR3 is TGTGCCAGCAGTTACCTTCCTAGCAATCAGCCCCAGCATTTT. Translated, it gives CASSYLPSNQPQHF.

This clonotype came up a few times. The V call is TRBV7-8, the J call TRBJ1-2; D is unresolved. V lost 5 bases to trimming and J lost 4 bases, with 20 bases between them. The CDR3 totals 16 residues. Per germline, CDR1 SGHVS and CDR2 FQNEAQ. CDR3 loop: CASSNIPNPFIYGYTF. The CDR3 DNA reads TGTGCCAGCAGCAACATCCCTAATCCTTTCATCTATGGCTACACCTTC.

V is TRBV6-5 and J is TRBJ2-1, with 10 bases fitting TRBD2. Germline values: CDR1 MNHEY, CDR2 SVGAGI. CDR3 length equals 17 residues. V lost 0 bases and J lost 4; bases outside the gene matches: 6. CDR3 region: CASSYSEREGKYNEQFF. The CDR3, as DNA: TGTGCCAGCAGTTACTCCGAGCGGGAGGGGAAATACAATGAGCAGTTCTTC.

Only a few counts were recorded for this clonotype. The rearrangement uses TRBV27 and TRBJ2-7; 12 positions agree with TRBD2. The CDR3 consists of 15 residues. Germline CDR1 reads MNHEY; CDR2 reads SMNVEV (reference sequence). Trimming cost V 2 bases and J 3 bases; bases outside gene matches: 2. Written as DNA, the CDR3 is TGTGCCAGCAGTTTAGGACTAGCGGGGCACTACGAGCAGTACTTC. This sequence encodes CASSLGLAGHYEQYF.

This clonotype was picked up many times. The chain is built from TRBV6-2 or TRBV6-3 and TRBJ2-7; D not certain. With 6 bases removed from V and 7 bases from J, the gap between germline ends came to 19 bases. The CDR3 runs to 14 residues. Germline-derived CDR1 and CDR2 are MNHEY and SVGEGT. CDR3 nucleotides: TGTGCCAGCAGAAACGGTGGATCTACTGGTGAGCAGTACTTC. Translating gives CASRNGGSTGEQYF.

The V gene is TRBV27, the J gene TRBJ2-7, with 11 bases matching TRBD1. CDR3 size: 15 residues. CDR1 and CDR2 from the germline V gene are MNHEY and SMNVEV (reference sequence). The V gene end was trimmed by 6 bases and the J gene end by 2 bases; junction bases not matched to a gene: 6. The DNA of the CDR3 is TGTGCCAGCAGCCTTCTGGGACAGGGGGCCTACGAGCAGTACTTC. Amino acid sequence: CASSLLGQGAYEQYF.

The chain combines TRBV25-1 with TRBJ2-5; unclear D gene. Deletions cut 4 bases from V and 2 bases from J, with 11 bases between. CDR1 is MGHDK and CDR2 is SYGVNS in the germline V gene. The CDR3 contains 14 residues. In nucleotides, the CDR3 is TGTGCCAGCAGTGTCTTTAGGGATCAAGAGACCCAGTACTTC. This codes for CASSVFRDQETQYF.

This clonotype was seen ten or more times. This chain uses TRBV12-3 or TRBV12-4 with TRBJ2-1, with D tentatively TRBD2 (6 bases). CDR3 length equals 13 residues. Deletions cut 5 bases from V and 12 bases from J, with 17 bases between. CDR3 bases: TGTGCCAGCAGTCCCAGAAAGACCGGGGGGCAGTTCTTC. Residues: CASSPRKTGGQFF.

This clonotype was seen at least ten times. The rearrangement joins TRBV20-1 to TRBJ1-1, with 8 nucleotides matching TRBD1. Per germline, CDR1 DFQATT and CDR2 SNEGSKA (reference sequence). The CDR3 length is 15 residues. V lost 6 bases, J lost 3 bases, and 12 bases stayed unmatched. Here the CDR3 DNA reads TGCAGTGCGCGATCCTGGACAGGGCCTGACACTGAAGCTTTCTTT. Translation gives CSARSWTGPDTEAFF.

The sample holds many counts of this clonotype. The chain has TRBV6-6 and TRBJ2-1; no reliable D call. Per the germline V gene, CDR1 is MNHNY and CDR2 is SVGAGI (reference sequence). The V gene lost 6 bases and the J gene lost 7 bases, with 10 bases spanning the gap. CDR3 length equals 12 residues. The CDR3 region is CASRPEGNEQFF. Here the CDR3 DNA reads TGTGCCAGCAGGCCCGAAGGGAATGAGCAGTTCTTC.

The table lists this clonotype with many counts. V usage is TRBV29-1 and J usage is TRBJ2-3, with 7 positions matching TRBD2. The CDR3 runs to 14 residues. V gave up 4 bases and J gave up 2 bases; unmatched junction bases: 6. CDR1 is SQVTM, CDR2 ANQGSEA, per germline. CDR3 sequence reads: CSVAGGRVTDTQYF. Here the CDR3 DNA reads TGCAGCGTTGCCGGGGGGAGGGTCACAGATACGCAGTATTTT.

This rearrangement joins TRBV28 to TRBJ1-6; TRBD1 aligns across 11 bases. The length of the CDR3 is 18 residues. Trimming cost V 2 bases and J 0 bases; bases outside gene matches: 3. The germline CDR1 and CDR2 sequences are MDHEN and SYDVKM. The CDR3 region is CASSLGTGGTSYNSPLHF. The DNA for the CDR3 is TGTGCCAGCAGTTTAGGGACAGGGGGAACCTCCTATAATTCACCCCTCCACTTT.

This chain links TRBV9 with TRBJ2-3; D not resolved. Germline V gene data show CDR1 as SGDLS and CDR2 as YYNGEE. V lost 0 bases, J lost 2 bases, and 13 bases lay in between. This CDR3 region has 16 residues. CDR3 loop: CASSVESGKATDTQYF. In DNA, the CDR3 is TGTGCCAGCAGCGTAGAAAGTGGAAAGGCCACAGATACGCAGTATTTT.